The rows below give T cell receptor beta chains drawn from one sample of a study of molecular identifiers for immune sequencing clone quantification. TCRdb reanalysed the PCR reads using MiXCR and keeps one entry per CDR3 protein. This repertoire shows about half a million distinct CDR3 sequences, roughly a fifth found once; its top ten account for 0.7% to 1%. The sample comprised naive CD8+ T cells from blood, with Jurkat cell RNA spiked in. These receptors came from a human donor in good health. Some libraries in this study had Jurkat cell RNA spiked in. CDR3s include the opening cysteine and the closing phenylalanine or tryptophan. The order of the fields is D gene, clone size, V gene, J gene, CDR3 DNA, CDR3 protein. D genes are given only for firm matches. A row's size may be missing; if present it is once, few, many or a size class.

D gene: .
clone size: many
V gene: TRBV30
J gene: TRBJ2-7
CDR3 DNA: TGTGCCTGGGCCCAGGGATACGAGCAGTACTTC
CDR3 protein: CAWAQGYEQYF

D gene: .
clone size: many
V gene: TRBV28
J gene: TRBJ1-1
CDR3 DNA: TGTGCCAGCAGTCGAACCGGGACATGGACTGAAGCTTTCTTT
CDR3 protein: CASSRTGTWTEAFF

D gene: .
clone size: few
V gene: TRBV13
J gene: TRBJ2-7
CDR3 DNA: TGTGCCAGCAGCTGCCCCCTCGAAACCTCCTACGAGCAGTACTTC
CDR3 protein: CASSCPLETSYEQYF

D gene: .
clone size: .
V gene: TRBV4-2
J gene: TRBJ2-7
CDR3 DNA: TGTGCCAGCAGCCAAGATCCCGAGGGAGGAACCCTCTCCTACGAGCAGTACTTC
CDR3 protein: CASSQDPEGGTLSYEQYF

D gene: .
clone size: many
V gene: TRBV28
J gene: TRBJ2-7
CDR3 DNA: TGTGCCAGCAGCTCCATACGCTACGAGCAGTACTTC
CDR3 protein: CASSSIRYEQYF

D gene: TRBD2
clone size: few
V gene: TRBV19
J gene: TRBJ2-7
CDR3 DNA: TGTGCCAGTAGTAGCTCTAGCGGACCCTCAAGAGAGCAGTACTTC
CDR3 protein: CASSSSSGPSREQYF

D gene: .
clone size: .
V gene: TRBV20-1
J gene: TRBJ1-1
CDR3 DNA: TGCAGTGCTAGAGGTCCCCTGAGTGAAGCTTTCTTT
CDR3 protein: CSARGPLSEAFF

D gene: .
clone size: .
V gene: TRBV7-3
J gene: TRBJ2-7
CDR3 DNA: TGTGCCAGCAGCTTAACCGGGGCGGGTAGCTCCTACGAGCAGTACTTC
CDR3 protein: CASSLTGAGSSYEQYF

D gene: .
clone size: few
V gene: TRBV11-2
J gene: TRBJ1-1
CDR3 DNA: TGTGCCAGCAGCTTACAGCATGAAGCTTTCTTT
CDR3 protein: CASSLQHEAFF

D gene: .
clone size: many
V gene: TRBV28
J gene: TRBJ2-3
CDR3 DNA: TGTGCCAGCAGTTCCGTTACCTGGCGGGCCTATTTAACTAGCACAGATACGCAGTATTTT
CDR3 protein: CASSSVTWRAYLTSTDTQYF

D gene: TRBD2
clone size: few
V gene: TRBV9
J gene: TRBJ2-3
CDR3 DNA: TGTGCCAGCAGCGTAGACCTAGCGGGTATCACAGATACGCAGTATTTT
CDR3 protein: CASSVDLAGITDTQYF

D gene: .
clone size: few
V gene: TRBV21-1
J gene: TRBJ1-1
CDR3 DNA: TGTGCCAGCAGCGCACCTCCATTGAACACTGAAGCTTTCTTT
CDR3 protein: CASSAPPLNTEAFF

D gene: .
clone size: many
V gene: TRBV12-3/TRBV12-4
J gene: TRBJ2-2
CDR3 DNA: TGTGCCAGCAGTCCAGCCTTGAACACCGGGGAGCTGTTTTTT
CDR3 protein: CASSPALNTGELFF

D gene: TRBD2
clone size: few
V gene: TRBV30
J gene: TRBJ2-1
CDR3 DNA: TGTGCCTGGAGTGACGGGGGGGCCTCCTACAATGAGCAGTTCTTC
CDR3 protein: CAWSDGGASYNEQFF

D gene: .
clone size: .
V gene: TRBV28
J gene: TRBJ2-7
CDR3 DNA: TGTGCCAGCAGTTTATTCTACGACAACTCCTACGAGCAGTACTTC
CDR3 protein: CASSLFYDNSYEQYF

D gene: .
clone size: few
V gene: TRBV27
J gene: TRBJ2-1
CDR3 DNA: TGTGCCAGCAGTGTTTTTGAGTCCTACAATGAGCAGTTCTTC
CDR3 protein: CASSVFESYNEQFF

D gene: .
clone size: many
V gene: TRBV12-3/TRBV12-4
J gene: TRBJ2-4
CDR3 DNA: TGTGCCAGCAGTTTCCAGCTCCTAGCCAAAAACATTCAGTACTTC
CDR3 protein: CASSFQLLAKNIQYF

D gene: TRBD2
clone size: few
V gene: TRBV15
J gene: TRBJ2-7
CDR3 DNA: TGTGCCACCAGTGAAGCGGGAGGGTACGAGCAGTACTTC
CDR3 protein: CATSEAGGYEQYF

D gene: .
clone size: many
V gene: TRBV4-1
J gene: TRBJ1-2
CDR3 DNA: TGCGCCAGCAGCCAAGGGCAGGGTATCGTCTATGGCTACACCTTC
CDR3 protein: CASSQGQGIVYGYTF

D gene: .
clone size: many
V gene: TRBV28
J gene: TRBJ2-7
CDR3 DNA: TGTGCCAGCAGCACCACATTACCGACAGGACTAATCTCCTACGAGCAGTACTTC
CDR3 protein: CASSTTLPTGLISYEQYF

D gene: .
clone size: .
V gene: TRBV29-1
J gene: TRBJ1-2
CDR3 DNA: TGCAGCGTTGAAGCTCTTGACAGCCCGAACTATGGCTACACCTTC
CDR3 protein: CSVEALDSPNYGYTF

D gene: .
clone size: .
V gene: TRBV27
J gene: TRBJ2-3
CDR3 DNA: TGTGCCAGCAGTTTGGCAGCTCTATACACAGATACGCAGTATTTT
CDR3 protein: CASSLAALYTDTQYF

D gene: .
clone size: many
V gene: TRBV4-3
J gene: TRBJ2-5
CDR3 DNA: TGCGCCAGCAGCCAAAAACGGGCAGGGACCCAAGAGACCCAGTACTTC
CDR3 protein: CASSQKRAGTQETQYF

D gene: .
clone size: .
V gene: TRBV4-1
J gene: TRBJ1-1
CDR3 DNA: TGCGCCAGCAGCAAAGGACAGAGGGTCCCTGAAGCTTTCTTT
CDR3 protein: CASSKGQRVPEAFF

D gene: .
clone size: few
V gene: TRBV5-8
J gene: TRBJ1-1
CDR3 DNA: TGTGCCAGCAGCTTTCGGCAGGGCCTTTTGAACACTGAAGCTTTCTTT
CDR3 protein: CASSFRQGLLNTEAFF

D gene: TRBD2
clone size: few
V gene: TRBV7-6
J gene: TRBJ2-5
CDR3 DNA: TGTGCCAGCAGCGGATCTAAAGGGACTAGCGGTTTCGAGGGAGAGACCCAGTACTTC
CDR3 protein: CASSGSKGTSGFEGETQYF

D gene: .
clone size: many
V gene: TRBV30
J gene: TRBJ2-1
CDR3 DNA: TGTGCCTGGAGTGATTCCTCGGTGAATGAGCAGTTCTTC
CDR3 protein: CAWSDSSVNEQFF

D gene: TRBD1
clone size: many
V gene: TRBV10-3
J gene: TRBJ2-7
CDR3 DNA: TGTGCCATCAGTGGGGACAGCCACTACGAGCAGTACTTC
CDR3 protein: CAISGDSHYEQYF

D gene: TRBD1
clone size: few
V gene: TRBV4-1
J gene: TRBJ1-1
CDR3 DNA: TGCGCCAGCAACTCCGAATTGGGACAGGGGGCTGAAGCTTTCTTT
CDR3 protein: CASNSELGQGAEAFF

D gene: TRBD2
clone size: many
V gene: TRBV10-2
J gene: TRBJ2-5
CDR3 DNA: TGCGCCAGCAAAATAGCGGGAGAAGAGACCCAGTACTTC
CDR3 protein: CASKIAGEETQYF

D gene: TRBD1
clone size: few
V gene: TRBV28
J gene: TRBJ2-7
CDR3 DNA: TGTGCCAGCAGTCTCCACTGGGACAGGGGAACCTACGAGCAGTACTTC
CDR3 protein: CASSLHWDRGTYEQYF

D gene: .
clone size: many
V gene: TRBV25-1
J gene: TRBJ2-7
CDR3 DNA: TGTGCCAGCAGTAACCGGGACAACTCCTACGAGCAGTACTTC
CDR3 protein: CASSNRDNSYEQYF

D gene: .
clone size: many
V gene: TRBV3-1
J gene: TRBJ1-5
CDR3 DNA: TGTGCCAGCAGGAAATCAGGGGATAATCAGCCCCAGCATTTT
CDR3 protein: CASRKSGDNQPQHF

D gene: .
clone size: .
V gene: TRBV27
J gene: TRBJ2-1
CDR3 DNA: TGTGCCAGCAGTTCCCGTAAATTAGAAGTCGATGAGCAGTTCTTC
CDR3 protein: CASSSRKLEVDEQFF

D gene: .
clone size: few
V gene: TRBV3-1
J gene: TRBJ2-5
CDR3 DNA: TGTGCCAGCAGCCGATCCCTGACCCAGTACTTC
CDR3 protein: CASSRSLTQYF

D gene: TRBD1
clone size: .
V gene: TRBV20-1
J gene: TRBJ1-1
CDR3 DNA: TGCAGTGCTAGAGTAGACAGGGGGCACACTGAAGCTTTCTTT
CDR3 protein: CSARVDRGHTEAFF

D gene: .
clone size: many
V gene: TRBV7-2
J gene: TRBJ1-4
CDR3 DNA: TGTGCCAGCAGCTCCAACAAGGGGCCCTGGGCAACTAATGAAAAACTGTTTTTT
CDR3 protein: CASSSNKGPWATNEKLFF

D gene: .
clone size: many
V gene: TRBV29-1
J gene: TRBJ1-3
CDR3 DNA: TGCAGCGTTGTAGAGCAGGAGCCAAGTTCTGGAAACACCATATATTTT
CDR3 protein: CSVVEQEPSSGNTIYF

D gene: TRBD2
clone size: few
V gene: TRBV9
J gene: TRBJ2-2
CDR3 DNA: TGTGCCAGCAGCGTAGCTGGACTAGCCAGTCCCGGGGAGCTGTTTTTT
CDR3 protein: CASSVAGLASPGELFF

D gene: .
clone size: many
V gene: TRBV12-3/TRBV12-4
J gene: TRBJ2-3
CDR3 DNA: TGTGCCAGCAGTTGGACCGGACTGACAGATACGCAGTATTTT
CDR3 protein: CASSWTGLTDTQYF

D gene: .
clone size: few
V gene: TRBV5-4
J gene: TRBJ2-1
CDR3 DNA: TGTGCCAGCAGCTTGGACCAGGGGAGAGCAGGGGCTGGCTACAATGAGCAGTTCTTC
CDR3 protein: CASSLDQGRAGAGYNEQFF

D gene: .
clone size: many
V gene: TRBV27
J gene: TRBJ2-5
CDR3 DNA: TGTGCCAGCCAAGACGAGGAGACCCAGTACTTC
CDR3 protein: CASQDEETQYF

D gene: .
clone size: .
V gene: TRBV6-6
J gene: TRBJ1-1
CDR3 DNA: TGTGCCAGCAGTTACTCTCAGGGCTCTGAAGCTTTCTTT
CDR3 protein: CASSYSQGSEAFF

D gene: TRBD2
clone size: many
V gene: TRBV4-3
J gene: TRBJ2-7
CDR3 DNA: TGCGCCAGCAGCCAAGATGTAGCGGGGATATCCTACGAGCAGTACTTC
CDR3 protein: CASSQDVAGISYEQYF

D gene: .
clone size: .
V gene: TRBV28
J gene: TRBJ1-6
CDR3 DNA: TGTGCCAGCAGTAAATACGGGAGCTCCTATAATCCACCCCTCCACTTT
CDR3 protein: CASSKYGSSYNPPLHF

D gene: .
clone size: .
V gene: TRBV7-9
J gene: TRBJ2-6
CDR3 DNA: TGTGCCAGCAGCTTATTAATGAGGCAGTCTGGGGCCAACGTCCTGACTTTC
CDR3 protein: CASSLLMRQSGANVLTF

D gene: .
clone size: many
V gene: TRBV6-5
J gene: TRBJ2-1
CDR3 DNA: TGTGCCAGCACCCAGCACGGTGAGCAGTTCTTC
CDR3 protein: CASTQHGEQFF

D gene: .
clone size: many
V gene: TRBV29-1
J gene: TRBJ2-1
CDR3 DNA: TGCAGCGCCGGCCTGAATGAGCAGTTCTTC
CDR3 protein: CSAGLNEQFF

D gene: TRBD2
clone size: .
V gene: TRBV7-9
J gene: TRBJ2-7
CDR3 DNA: TGTGCCAGCACCACCGCGGGGGGCAAATCCTACGAGCAGTACTTC
CDR3 protein: CASTTAGGKSYEQYF

D gene: .
clone size: .
V gene: TRBV19
J gene: TRBJ2-7
CDR3 DNA: TGTGCCAGCAGTGAGGGTGGGAACGAGCAGTACTTC
CDR3 protein: CASSEGGNEQYF

D gene: TRBD1
clone size: .
V gene: TRBV27
J gene: TRBJ2-5
CDR3 DNA: TGTGCCAGCAGTTTATGGGCAGGGGGCAAAGAGACCCAGTACTTC
CDR3 protein: CASSLWAGGKETQYF

D gene: TRBD1
clone size: few
V gene: TRBV11-3
J gene: TRBJ2-3
CDR3 DNA: TGTGCCAGCAGCTTAGGAGGGACAGGGCAGTATTTT
CDR3 protein: CASSLGGTGQYF

D gene: .
clone size: .
V gene: TRBV20-1
J gene: TRBJ1-2
CDR3 DNA: TGCAGTGCTAGAATGGACCCAATTTTCGATGGCTACACCTTC
CDR3 protein: CSARMDPIFDGYTF

D gene: .
clone size: .
V gene: TRBV10-3
J gene: TRBJ2-7
CDR3 DNA: TGTGCCATCAGTGAGTCGTCTAGCGACTCCTACGAGCAGTACTTC
CDR3 protein: CAISESSSDSYEQYF

D gene: .
clone size: many
V gene: TRBV24-1
J gene: TRBJ2-3
CDR3 DNA: TGTGCCACCAGTGATTTGATCGGTACGCAGTATTTT
CDR3 protein: CATSDLIGTQYF